Below are 7 T cell receptor beta chains sequenced from a single sample in a study of CD8+CD57+ T cells in acquired aplastic anemia. Patients selected for sequencing had displayed CD8+CD57+ cell expansion by flow cytometry. Genomic DNA acted as the template from which TCR beta VDJ combination and CDR3 sequence profiling were carried out. From the reads, TCRdb called clonotypes with MiXCR, one entry per CDR3 protein. Counted here are under 200,000 distinct CDR3 sequences, around 48% occurring once; the ten biggest clones make up roughly 29%. Sequences were obtained from sorted CD4+, CD8+, or CD8+CD57+ T cells (not recorded which) from PBMCs. These receptors came from a human donor with aplastic anemia.

V usage is TRBV9 and J usage is TRBJ1-2; 9 bases align to TRBD1. Trimming removed 0 bases from V and 6 bases from J; junction bases left unmatched: 9. The germline V gene has CDR1 SGDLS and CDR2 YYNGEE. This CDR3 region has 16 residues. The CDR3 reads CASSVGNRGLGDGYTF. The CDR3 nucleotides are TGTGCCAGCAGCGTAGGAAACAGGGGGCTCGGCGATGGCTACACCTTC.

This clonotype was seen more than once but under ten times. This sequence joins TRBV30 and TRBJ1-2; TRBD1 matches at 8 bases. The CDR3 totals 12 residues. Unmatched junction bases numbered 2, after V lost 3 bases and J lost 5 bases. Looked up from germline, CDR1 is GTSNPN and CDR2 is SVGIG (reference sequence). CDR3 in amino acids: CAWRDRAYGYTF. CDR3 in DNA: TGTGCCTGGAGGGACAGGGCTTATGGCTACACCTTC.

This chain links TRBV9 with TRBJ2-7; TRBD1 is a possible D gene (5 bases). The CDR3 covers 14 residues. V lost 1 base and J lost 6, with 14 bases in between. Per germline, CDR1 SGDLS and CDR2 YYNGEE. The CDR3 is CASSVSGAWGEQYF. CDR3 nucleotide sequence: TGTGCCAGCAGCGTAAGTGGGGCATGGGGCGAGCAGTACTTC.

This clonotype was observed a handful of times. The gene calls are TRBV9 and TRBJ1-1; D might be TRBD1 (5 bases). The CDR3 has 14 amino acids. V dropped 3 bases and J dropped 5 bases, with 14 bases sitting between them. Germline V gene lookup returns CDR1 SGDLS and CDR2 YYNGEE. The chain's CDR3 is CASSGTGAGTEAFF. The CDR3 bases are TGTGCCAGCAGCGGGACCGGGGCGGGGACTGAAGCTTTCTTT. Filled out from reference TRBV9 and TRBJ1-1, the complete variable domain reads DSGVTQTPKHLITATGQRVTLRCSPRSGDLSVYWYQQSLDQGLQFLIQYYNGEERAKGNILERFSAQQFPDLHSELNLSSLELGDSALYFCASSGTGAGTEAFFGQGTRLTVV.

This chain connects TRBV6-9 to TRBJ2-7; no reliable D call. Germline values: CDR1 MNHGY, CDR2 SVAAGI. The CDR3 runs 15 residues. V lost 2 bases, J lost 3 bases, and 14 bases lay in between. CDR3 amino acids: CASSYGPLPYYEQYF. CDR3 in DNA: TGTGCCAGCAGTTATGGCCCCTTGCCCTACTACGAGCAGTACTTC.

This clonotype was recorded many times. The gene calls are TRBV19 and TRBJ2-1; 9 bases are a match to TRBD2. J lost 10 bases, V lost 2 bases, and 9 bases had no gene match. The CDR3 is 15 amino acids. CDR1 LNHDA and CDR2 SQIVND come from the germline V gene (reference sequence). Here the CDR3 DNA reads TGTGCCAGTAGTATAATAGCGGGAGCTAGTAACGAGCAGTTCTTC. It encodes CASSIIAGASNEQFF.

In its sample, this clonotype was seen many times. The chain carries TRBV4-3 and TRBJ2-5; 11 nucleotides align to TRBD2. Germline V gene sequence: CDR1 LGHNA, CDR2 YSLEER. This CDR3 comprises 15 residues. Losses at the gene ends were 3 bases for V and 2 bases for J; bases not matched to a gene: 2. CDR3 DNA sequence: TGCGCCAGCAGCCACGGGACTAGCGGACAAGAGACCCAGTACTTC. Its translation is CASSHGTSGQETQYF.